The rows below give T cell receptor beta chains drawn from one sample of a study of OX40 agonist ivuxolimab in advanced cancers. Method: immunoSEQ multiplex PCR; TCRdb's copy keeps in-frame clones and lacks some. This repertoire shows about 66,000 clones, about 88% found once; its top ten account for about 0.7%. The specimen was CD4+ or CD8+ T cells sorted from blood, collected in a trial of the OX40 agonist ivuxolimab. These receptors were taken from an adult with an advanced solid tumor such as melanoma, head and neck, liver or kidney cancer. The CDR3 runs from the conserved cysteine through the conserved F or W. D genes are given only for firm matches. Not every row has a clone size; where given, it reads once, few, many or a size class.

J gene: TRBJ2-7; clone size: NA; D gene: NA; V gene: TRBV5-5; CDR3 DNA: TGTGCCAGCGCGGACAGATCCTACGAGCAGTACTTC; CDR3 protein: CASADRSYEQYF
J gene: TRBJ2-7; clone size: once; D gene: NA; V gene: TRBV19; CDR3 DNA: TGTGCCAGTAAGGGCGGGTACGAGCAGTACTTC; CDR3 protein: CASKGGYEQYF
J gene: TRBJ2-2; clone size: NA; D gene: NA; V gene: TRBV9; CDR3 DNA: TGTGCCAGCAGCCCACAGGTTAACACCGGGGAGCTGTTTTTT; CDR3 protein: CASSPQVNTGELFF
J gene: TRBJ2-7; clone size: few; D gene: NA; V gene: TRBV19; CDR3 DNA: TGTGCCAGTAGTATAGTGGGCCCCTCCTACGAGCAGTACTTC; CDR3 protein: CASSIVGPSYEQYF
J gene: TRBJ2-7; clone size: NA; D gene: NA; V gene: TRBV11-2; CDR3 DNA: TGTGCCAGCAGCTTAGGTGGGCGGGTCAGCGAGCAGTACTTC; CDR3 protein: CASSLGGRVSEQYF
J gene: TRBJ1-1; clone size: once; D gene: TRBD1; V gene: TRBV5-4; CDR3 DNA: TGTGCCAGCAGCTTGGGACAGGGCGGGACTGAAGCTTTCTTT; CDR3 protein: CASSLGQGGTEAFF
J gene: TRBJ2-3; clone size: NA; D gene: TRBD2; V gene: TRBV5-1; CDR3 DNA: TGCGCCAGCAGCAGGGGACTAGCGGGTGACGTTCGGGATACGCAGTATTTT; CDR3 protein: CASSRGLAGDVRDTQYF
J gene: TRBJ1-2; clone size: NA; D gene: NA; V gene: TRBV7-9; CDR3 DNA: TGTGCCAGCAGCCCCGGGGGGGTATTCTTTGGCTACACCTTC; CDR3 protein: CASSPGGVFFGYTF
J gene: TRBJ1-2; clone size: NA; D gene: NA; V gene: TRBV6-5; CDR3 DNA: TGTGCCAGCAGCCAAGGGGTACAGGGTCTTGGCTACACCTTC; CDR3 protein: CASSQGVQGLGYTF
J gene: TRBJ2-5; clone size: NA; D gene: NA; V gene: TRBV28; CDR3 DNA: TGTGCCAGCAGTTTCCCGGGGTTTACAGAGACCCAGTACTTC; CDR3 protein: CASSFPGFTETQYF
J gene: TRBJ1-3; clone size: once; D gene: TRBD1; V gene: TRBV11-3; CDR3 DNA: TGTGCCAGCAGCTTAGATGAAGACAGGGCCCCTGGAAACACCATATATTTT; CDR3 protein: CASSLDEDRAPGNTIYF
J gene: TRBJ1-1; clone size: NA; D gene: NA; V gene: TRBV7-3; CDR3 DNA: TGTGCCAGCAGCTTAGGTTCAGGGTCAGTCACTGAAGCTTTCTTT; CDR3 protein: CASSLGSGSVTEAFF
J gene: TRBJ1-1; clone size: NA; D gene: NA; V gene: TRBV5-4; CDR3 DNA: TGTGCCAGCAGCTTGGGACGGAACACTGAAGCTTTCTTT; CDR3 protein: CASSLGRNTEAFF
J gene: TRBJ2-2; clone size: few; D gene: NA; V gene: TRBV5-1; CDR3 DNA: TGCGCCAGCAGCTTGGGGTCTGGAACGACCGGGGAGCTGTTTTTT; CDR3 protein: CASSLGSGTTGELFF
J gene: TRBJ2-1; clone size: NA; D gene: NA; V gene: TRBV4-1; CDR3 DNA: TGCGCCAGCAGCCACCTAGGGACCCCCAATGAGCAGTTCTTC; CDR3 protein: CASSHLGTPNEQFF
J gene: TRBJ2-1; clone size: NA; D gene: NA; V gene: TRBV5-1; CDR3 DNA: TGCGCCAGCAGCCGTCGGCTAGAACACAATGAGCAGTTCTTC; CDR3 protein: CASSRRLEHNEQFF
J gene: TRBJ2-2; clone size: NA; D gene: TRBD2; V gene: TRBV7-2; CDR3 DNA: TGTGCCAGCAGCTTAAGAGCGGGAGTGATCACCGGGGAGCTGTTTTTT; CDR3 protein: CASSLRAGVITGELFF
J gene: TRBJ2-1; clone size: NA; D gene: TRBD2; V gene: TRBV28; CDR3 DNA: TGTGCCAGCAGCCCCCACAGCGGGAGTGGGTATAATGAGCAGTTCTTC; CDR3 protein: CASSPHSGSGYNEQFF
J gene: TRBJ2-3; clone size: NA; D gene: NA; V gene: TRBV7-6; CDR3 DNA: TGTGCCAGCAGCTTAGCGAAAGATACGCAGTATTTT; CDR3 protein: CASSLAKDTQYF
J gene: TRBJ1-1; clone size: NA; D gene: NA; V gene: TRBV6-4; CDR3 DNA: TGTGCCAGCAGTGACTCGAAGGGGTTTGGAGCTTTCTTT; CDR3 protein: CASSDSKGFGAFF
J gene: TRBJ1-2; clone size: few; D gene: NA; V gene: TRBV28; CDR3 DNA: TGTGCCAGCCTCCCTGGCCGTGGGGGCTACACCTTC; CDR3 protein: CASLPGRGGYTF
J gene: TRBJ2-7; clone size: NA; D gene: TRBD1; V gene: TRBV28; CDR3 DNA: TGTGCCAGCAGTTTCGGGGGACAGGGGCGAGTTTGGTACTTC; CDR3 protein: CASSFGGQGRVWYF
J gene: TRBJ1-4; clone size: NA; D gene: NA; V gene: TRBV28; CDR3 DNA: TGTGCCAGCAGTTTACGGTCGTTTAATGAAAAACTGTTTTTT; CDR3 protein: CASSLRSFNEKLFF
J gene: TRBJ2-5; clone size: NA; D gene: TRBD1; V gene: TRBV18; CDR3 DNA: TGTGCCAGCTCACGACAGGGGGCTCGGGCTCAAGAGACCCAGTACTTC; CDR3 protein: CASSRQGARAQETQYF
J gene: TRBJ2-1; clone size: NA; D gene: TRBD1; V gene: TRBV28; CDR3 DNA: TGTGCCAGCAGTTCAACAGGGGGCTCCAACCTCAATGAGCAGTTCTTC; CDR3 protein: CASSSTGGSNLNEQFF
J gene: TRBJ2-5; clone size: NA; D gene: NA; V gene: TRBV21-1; CDR3 DNA: TGTGCCAGCAGCAAATGGACACCCCCCTTACACTTC; CDR3 protein: CASSKWTPPLHF
J gene: TRBJ2-7; clone size: NA; D gene: TRBD2; V gene: TRBV11-2; CDR3 DNA: TGTGCCAGCACCCTAGCGGGAGTCTACGAGCAGTACTTC; CDR3 protein: CASTLAGVYEQYF
J gene: TRBJ2-4; clone size: NA; D gene: NA; V gene: TRBV18; CDR3 DNA: TGTGCCAGCTCACCATGGCGAAGGGGTCTAGCCAAAAACATTCAGTACTTC; CDR3 protein: CASSPWRRGLAKNIQYF
J gene: TRBJ2-6; clone size: few; D gene: NA; V gene: TRBV5-6; CDR3 DNA: TGTGCCAGCAGCTTGTGGAACTCTGGGGCCAACGTCCTGACTTTC; CDR3 protein: CASSLWNSGANVLTF
J gene: TRBJ2-2; clone size: NA; D gene: NA; V gene: TRBV9; CDR3 DNA: TGTGCCAGCAGCGTAGGCGAGAGGAGGGGGAACACCGGGGAGCTGTTTTTT; CDR3 protein: CASSVGERRGNTGELFF
J gene: TRBJ2-5; clone size: NA; D gene: TRBD1; V gene: TRBV5-4; CDR3 DNA: TGTGCCAGCAGCTCGGGACAGGGGAGGGAGACCCAGTACTTC; CDR3 protein: CASSSGQGRETQYF
J gene: TRBJ1-2; clone size: NA; D gene: NA; V gene: TRBV6-5; CDR3 DNA: TGTGCCAGCAGTTACTCGGGCAGGGCTAAGCATGGCTACACCTTC; CDR3 protein: CASSYSGRAKHGYTF
J gene: TRBJ1-1; clone size: NA; D gene: NA; V gene: TRBV19; CDR3 DNA: TGTGCCAGTAGCCCTCTGACAGGAAAGTCTGAAGCTTTCTTT; CDR3 protein: CASSPLTGKSEAFF
J gene: TRBJ1-1; clone size: NA; D gene: NA; V gene: TRBV6-6; CDR3 DNA: TGTGCCAGCAAACCGGGGCAGGGGAACACTGAAGCTTTCTTT; CDR3 protein: CASKPGQGNTEAFF
J gene: TRBJ1-5; clone size: NA; D gene: NA; V gene: TRBV6-6; CDR3 DNA: TGTGCCAGCAGTCTAGGGACCGTTTTCAATCAGCCCCAGCATTTT; CDR3 protein: CASSLGTVFNQPQHF
J gene: TRBJ1-2; clone size: NA; D gene: TRBD1; V gene: TRBV7-9; CDR3 DNA: TGTGCCAGCAGCTTAGCTCGCTTCAGGGGGGACTATGGCTACACCTTC; CDR3 protein: CASSLARFRGDYGYTF
J gene: TRBJ1-1; clone size: once; D gene: NA; V gene: TRBV28; CDR3 DNA: TGTGCCAGCAGGATGGACACGCCGAACACTGAAGCTTTCTTT; CDR3 protein: CASRMDTPNTEAFF
J gene: TRBJ1-6; clone size: NA; D gene: NA; V gene: TRBV5-4; CDR3 DNA: TGTGCCAGCAGCTTTGAAAATTCACCCCTCCACTTT; CDR3 protein: CASSFENSPLHF
J gene: TRBJ1-1; clone size: NA; D gene: NA; V gene: TRBV11-1; CDR3 DNA: TGTGCCAGCAGCCGGGACCGGATTGAAGCTTTCTTT; CDR3 protein: CASSRDRIEAFF
J gene: TRBJ2-7; clone size: NA; D gene: NA; V gene: TRBV27; CDR3 DNA: TGTGCCAGCAGTTTAGAGGGGCCACGAGGGGAGCAGTACTTC; CDR3 protein: CASSLEGPRGEQYF
J gene: TRBJ2-5; clone size: NA; D gene: NA; V gene: TRBV7-9; CDR3 DNA: TGTGCCAGCAGCCCCACAGGGCACCAAGAGACCCAGTACTTC; CDR3 protein: CASSPTGHQETQYF
J gene: TRBJ2-1; clone size: NA; D gene: TRBD2; V gene: TRBV7-2; CDR3 DNA: TGTGCCAGCAGCTTCTCCGGGACTAGCGGGAGAGGGGAGCAGTTCTTC; CDR3 protein: CASSFSGTSGRGEQFF
J gene: TRBJ1-5; clone size: once; D gene: TRBD1; V gene: TRBV2; CDR3 DNA: TGTGCCAGCAGTACCTATTTAGGGGGCAGCCAGCCCCAGCATTTT; CDR3 protein: CASSTYLGGSQPQHF
J gene: TRBJ1-2; clone size: NA; D gene: NA; V gene: TRBV19; CDR3 DNA: TGTGCCAGTAGTAGGGGACCGATCTCGGCTAACTATGGCTACACCTTC; CDR3 protein: CASSRGPISANYGYTF
J gene: TRBJ2-5; clone size: NA; D gene: TRBD1; V gene: TRBV4-2; CDR3 DNA: TGTGCCAGCAGCAGGGACAGGGGAGAGACCCAGTACTTC; CDR3 protein: CASSRDRGETQYF
J gene: TRBJ2-1; clone size: NA; D gene: NA; V gene: TRBV29-1; CDR3 DNA: TGCAGCGTTAACCGGGACGAGGTTTCGTCTGAGCAGTTCTTC; CDR3 protein: CSVNRDEVSSEQFF
J gene: TRBJ1-4; clone size: NA; D gene: NA; V gene: TRBV7-3; CDR3 DNA: TGTGCCAGCACCTTCTCAGGACAGATGAATGAAAAACTGTTTTTT; CDR3 protein: CASTFSGQMNEKLFF
J gene: TRBJ1-2; clone size: NA; D gene: TRBD1; V gene: TRBV4-1; CDR3 DNA: TGCGCCAGCAGTCAACCCGGGACAGACTATGGCTACACCTTC; CDR3 protein: CASSQPGTDYGYTF